This TCR beta chain was sequenced for a study of molecular identifiers for immune sequencing clone quantification. General study results and limits: In naive cells, under 1% of molecules belonged to clones above 20 RNA copies, against over 99% in effector cells.

The V and J ends lost 3 bases and 2 bases, in that order; junction bases with no gene match: 2. Germline V gene lookup returns CDR1 LNHDA and CDR2 SQIVND (reference sequence). The CDR3 is made up of 14 amino acids. On this clonotype itself: Its antigen is unknown. A much larger clone sits a single nucleotide away, making a read error possible.

Methods described previously were used for bulk TCR libraries, and listed TCR primers were applied. One entry per CDR3 protein results from TCRdb running MiXCR on the PCR reads. Of over 85,000 distinct CDR3 sequences detected, around a fifth appear once; the ten largest clones hold more than 0.85%. Sorted naive CD8 T cells, roughly 19,000 to 1,100,000, were sequenced from 10%, 30% or 50% RNA. This TCR was sampled from a human donor in good health. Some libraries in this study had Jurkat cell RNA spiked in. J is TRBJ2-3 and V is TRBV19; TRBD1 matches at 7 bases. Sequencing was done on a sample of naive CD8+ T cells from blood, with Jurkat cell RNA spiked in. Subset reported: FACS-sorted CD8+CD4-CCR7+CD45RA+ naive T cells. This CDR3 reads CASSIGTVTDTQYF. CDR3 DNA sequence: TGTGCCAGTAGTATCGGGACAGTCACAGATACGCAGTATTTT. Using reference TRBV19 and TRBJ2-3 for the parts outside the CDR3, the full variable domain is DGGITQSPKYLFRKEGQNVTLSCEQNLNHDAMYWYRQDPGQGLRLIYYSQIVNDFQKGDIAEGYSVSREKKESFPLTVTSAQKNPTAFYLCASSIGTVTDTQYFGPGTRLTVL.